These 27 T cell receptor beta chains were all obtained from the same sample, sequenced in a study of early T cells in non-severe SARS-CoV-2 infection. One entry per CDR3 protein results from TCRdb running MiXCR on the 5' RACE reads. The sample consists of tens of thousands of distinct CDR3 sequences, approximately 15% of them appearing once. Here the sequenced sample was whole blood, taken at baseline. These receptors were obtained from an adult who was a healthcare worker with PCR-confirmed SARS-CoV-2 infection or an uninfected control (not recorded which).

The chain has TRBV27 and TRBJ2-1, with a weak D call TRBD1 (5 bases). V lost 8 bases, J lost 2 bases, and 13 bases lay in between. The germline CDR1 and CDR2 sequences are MNHEY and SMNVEV (reference sequence). The CDR3 runs 14 residues. CDR3 sequence reads: CASGQASTYNEQFF. Written as DNA, the CDR3 is TGTGCCAGCGGACAAGCTAGTACCTACAATGAGCAGTTCTTC.

The chain couples TRBV10-1 to TRBJ2-3; D not resolved. CDR1 and CDR2 (germline): WNHNN, SYGVQD (reference sequence). Trimming shortened V by 1 base and J by 0 bases, and 2 bases separated the two germline ends. The length of the CDR3 is 13 residues. The CDR3 here is CASSELSTDTQYF. In nucleotides, the CDR3 is TGCGCCAGCAGTGAGTTGAGCACAGATACGCAGTATTTT.

This clonotype was detected only a few times. The chain uses TRBV28 and TRBJ2-3; 7 bases fit TRBD2. Germline V gene sequence: CDR1 MDHEN, CDR2 SYDVKM. The CDR3 sequence is 16 residues long. V lost 2 bases to trimming and J lost 1 base; unmatched junction nucleotides: 6. The CDR3 region has the DNA TGTGCCAGCAGTTTAAGAGCGGGAATGCGCACAGATACGCAGTATTTT. Amino acid sequence: CASSLRAGMRTDTQYF.

This clonotype was detected only a few times. This sequence joins TRBV20-1 and TRBJ2-7; 9 bases align to TRBD2. This CDR3 has 16 residues. Trimming removed 0 bases from V and 2 bases from J; junction bases left unmatched: 8. The germline V gene has CDR1 DFQATT and CDR2 SNEGSKA (reference sequence). The chain's CDR3 is CSARERRLAEPYEQYF. In nucleotides, the CDR3 is TGCAGTGCTAGAGAGAGAAGACTAGCGGAACCCTACGAGCAGTACTTC.

The sample holds a few counts of this clonotype. The gene calls are TRBV19 and TRBJ1-5; D possibly corresponds to TRBD1 (6 bases). Germline assignment: CDR1 LNHDA and CDR2 SQIVND (reference sequence). The CDR3 covers 14 residues. Trimming left V 5 bases short and J 6 bases short, with 14 bases between. The CDR3 loop is CASSVGQGGQPQHF. As DNA, the CDR3 is TGTGCCAGTAGTGTGGGTCAAGGGGGTCAGCCCCAGCATTTT.

This clonotype was counted between two and nine times. The chain carries TRBV20-1 and TRBJ2-3, with D tentatively TRBD2 (5 bases). V shed 4 bases and J shed 0 bases, with 11 bases lying between them. The CDR3 consists of 14 residues. CDR1 is DFQATT, CDR2 SNEGSKA, per germline (reference sequence). The CDR3 DNA reads as TGCAGTGCTACTGCAGCGGTTAGCACAGATACGCAGTATTTT. The encoded protein is CSATAAVSTDTQYF.

The chain recombines TRBV2 with TRBJ2-3, with no clear D. The CDR3 loop spans 14 amino acids. Trimming shortened V by 3 bases and J by 2 bases, and 9 bases separated the two germline ends. Germline lookup yields CDR1 SNHLY and CDR2 FYNNEI. This CDR3 is CASSEVQFTDTQYF. The CDR3 bases are TGTGCCAGCAGTGAGGTCCAATTCACAGATACGCAGTATTTT.

The chain links TRBV19 to TRBJ2-3, with D maybe TRBD2 (6 bases). This CDR3 has 15 amino acids. V was shortened by 5 bases and J by 9 bases, with 21 bases between the two germline ends. The germline V gene has CDR1 LNHDA and CDR2 SQIVND (reference sequence). The CDR3 DNA reads TGTGCCAGTAGTCCCCGCGGAGGGAGTCCAGGGACGCAGTATTTT. It encodes CASSPRGGSPGTQYF.

The CDR3 sequence: CSARDPEGGDEKLFF. The DNA for the CDR3 is TGCAGTGCTAGAGATCCCGAGGGAGGAGATGAAAAACTGTTTTTT. This chain links TRBV20-1 with TRBJ1-4; D gene uncertain. This CDR3 region has 15 residues. Per germline, CDR1 DFQATT and CDR2 SNEGSKA (reference sequence). Between the trimmed V and J ends, which lost 0 bases and 6 bases, there was a span of 14 bases.

The chain couples TRBV7-9 to TRBJ2-2, with D possibly being TRBD1 (6 bases). Per the germline V gene, CDR1 is SEHNR and CDR2 is FQNEAQ (reference sequence). CDR3 length: 16 amino acids. The V and J ends lost 8 bases and 2 bases respectively, with 18 bases between them. CDR3: CASQDRRHINTGELFF. The CDR3 bases are TGTGCCAGCCAAGACAGGCGCCACATAAACACCGGGGAGCTGTTTTTT.

This clonotype was counted between two and nine times. The CDR3 nucleotides are TGTGCCAGCAGTTCGGGAGGGCGGTACGAGCAGTACTTC. Its protein product is CASSSGGRYEQYF. The chain is built from TRBV28 and TRBJ2-7; 8 nucleotides agree with TRBD2. In germline, CDR1 is MDHEN, CDR2 SYDVKM. V gave up 4 bases and J gave up 4 bases; unmatched junction bases: 3. CDR3 size: 13 residues.

This chain links TRBV4-1 with TRBJ1-2, with D unresolved. Germline-derived CDR1 and CDR2 are MGHRA and YSYEKL. This CDR3 has 14 amino acids. V lost 0 bases to trimming and J lost 3 bases, with 8 bases between them. In nucleotides, the CDR3 is TGCGCCAGCAGCCAAGACGGGAGCTACTATGGCTACACCTTC. It is translated as CASSQDGSYYGYTF.

This clonotype was seen repeatedly, ten times or more. The chain carries TRBV5-6 and TRBJ2-7; TRBD1 is a possible D gene (6 bases). CDR3 length equals 15 residues. Germline V gene sequence: CDR1 SGHDT, CDR2 YYEEEE. Trimming took off 0 bases at V and 2 bases at J, with 12 bases between the two ends. This CDR3 is CASSLDPDSTYEQYF. CDR3 DNA sequence: TGTGCCAGCAGCTTGGATCCGGACAGCACCTACGAGCAGTACTTC.

This clonotype appeared a few times. The chain employs TRBV10-3 and TRBJ2-7; D ambiguous. The germline V gene encodes CDR1 ENHRY and CDR2 SYGVKD. The CDR3 runs to 12 residues. V lost 0 bases, J lost 6 bases, and 6 bases lay in between. In nucleotides, the CDR3 is TGTGCCATCAGTGAGTCAACCCGCGAGCAGTACTTC. Translating gives CAISESTREQYF.

This clonotype occurred a few times. The chain links TRBV6-2 or TRBV6-3 to TRBJ2-6; 9 bases line up with TRBD1. Germline values: CDR1 MNHEY, CDR2 SVGEGT. The CDR3 is 18 residues long. V lost 5 bases and J lost 2; bases outside the gene matches: 10. The CDR3 DNA is TGTGCCAGCAGTGCGCGGGACAGGGATGCTGCTGGGGCCAACGTCCTGACTTTC. Its protein is CASSARDRDAAGANVLTF.

This clonotype turned up a few times. This chain links TRBV5-1 with TRBJ1-2; D may be TRBD1 (5 bases). The length of the CDR3 is 14 residues. Trimming shortened V by 3 bases and J by 2 bases, and 11 bases separated the two germline ends. Germline CDR1 SGHRS, CDR2 YFSETQ. CDR3 sequence reads: CASSSSDTNYGYTF. CDR3 bases: TGCGCCAGCAGCTCCTCGGACACGAACTATGGCTACACCTTC.

This clonotype was counted only a few times. The rearrangement links TRBV7-3 to TRBJ2-1; 9 positions agree with TRBD2. CDR1 is SGHTA, CDR2 FQGTGA, per germline. The CDR3 totals 15 residues. After removal of 4 bases from V and 4 bases from J, the junction contained 5 bases not matched to a gene. The CDR3 here is CASSSAGGGYNEQFF. The CDR3 coding sequence is TGTGCCAGCAGCTCAGCGGGGGGCGGTTACAATGAGCAGTTCTTC.

The chain uses TRBV7-2 and TRBJ2-1, with 14 bases identical to TRBD2. Germline V gene sequence: CDR1 SGHTA, CDR2 FQGNSA. The CDR3 has 14 amino acids. The J segment lost 6 bases and the V segment lost 6 bases, leaving 1 base of the junction unmatched. CDR3 protein: CASRGLAGVNEQFF. As DNA, the CDR3 is TGTGCCAGCAGGGGACTAGCGGGGGTCAATGAGCAGTTCTTC.

The J gene is TRBJ2-1, the V gene TRBV14; 8 bases fit TRBD2. The CDR3 is 14 amino acids. With 1 base clipped from V and 8 bases from J, the junction kept 4 bases outside the gene matches. Per the germline V gene, CDR1 is SGHDN and CDR2 is FVKESK. Here the CDR3 DNA reads TGTGCCAGCAGCCAAGTTAGCGGGGAATATGAGCAGTTCTTC. Amino acids: CASSQVSGEYEQFF.

This clonotype was detected only a few times. The gene calls are TRBV10-3 and TRBJ2-1; 7 bases align to TRBD1. From germline, CDR1 is ENHRY and CDR2 SYGVKD. The CDR3 covers 13 residues. V shed 6 bases, J shed 4 bases, and the junction held 3 bases outside the gene matches. The CDR3 loop reads CAIRGGQYNEQFF. The CDR3 coding sequence is TGTGCCATCAGAGGGGGACAGTACAATGAGCAGTTCTTC.

Of note for this clonotype: A junction end diverges from the germline sequence, so it may reflect a read error. The J gene is TRBJ2-1, the V gene TRBV6-1; 12 bases line up with TRBD2. CDR3 length equals 13 residues. The V gene's germline CDR1 is MNHNS and CDR2 SASEGT. The CDR3: CAIRTSGIGEQFF. CDR3 DNA sequence: TGCGCTATTCGGACTAGCGGGATTGGGGAGCAGTTCTTC.

This clonotype was counted once. The V gene is TRBV5-1, the J gene TRBJ2-7; D is possibly TRBD2 (5 bases). Per the germline V gene, CDR1 is SGHRS and CDR2 is YFSETQ. The CDR3 is 14 residues long. The ends were cut back, 4 bases at V and 3 bases at J, with 14 bases in the middle. CDR3 coding DNA: TGCGCCAGCAGCCCAACCTCGGGGATCTACGAGCAGTACTTC. Translation: CASSPTSGIYEQYF.

The chain employs TRBV7-9 and TRBJ2-3; D not certain. CDR1 is SEHNR, CDR2 FQNEAQ, per germline (reference sequence). The length of the CDR3 is 13 residues. Trimming pared 5 bases from V and 5 bases from J, leaving 11 bases between. The DNA of the CDR3 is TGTGCCAGCAGCACAGCGTGGGGAGATACGCAGTATTTT. It codes for CASSTAWGDTQYF. Using reference TRBV7-9 and TRBJ2-3 for the parts outside the CDR3, the full variable domain is DTGVSQNPRHKITKRGQNVTFRCDPISEHNRLYWYRQTLGQGPEFLTYFQNEAQLEKSRLLSDRFSAERPKGSFSTLEIQRTEQGDSAMYLCASSTAWGDTQYFGPGTRLTVL.

The genes are TRBV7-2 and TRBJ2-7; 13 nucleotides line up with TRBD2. The CDR3 totals 15 residues. Trimming at V came to 6 bases and at J to 2 bases, leaving 4 bases not matched to a gene. Germline-derived CDR1 and CDR2 are SGHTA and FQGNSA. In DNA, the CDR3 is TGTGCCAGCAGGATTACTAGCGGGGGGGCCTACGAGCAGTACTTC. This gives the protein CASRITSGGAYEQYF.

The chain combines TRBV27 with TRBJ2-3, with a possible D match to TRBD1 (6 bases). The ends were cut back, 8 bases at V and 4 bases at J, with 13 bases in the middle. Germline values: CDR1 MNHEY, CDR2 SMNVEV (reference sequence). The CDR3 covers 13 residues. CDR3 amino acids: CASPGTTPDTQYF. The CDR3, as DNA: TGTGCCAGCCCCGGGACAACCCCAGATACGCAGTATTTT.

The genes are TRBV6-2 or TRBV6-3 and TRBJ2-6, with 7 bases matching TRBD1. From germline, CDR1 is MNHEY and CDR2 SVGEGT. V gave up 6 bases and J gave up 1 base; unmatched junction bases: 12. There are 18 residues in the CDR3. The CDR3 loop is CASSTRDRITSGANVLTF. The CDR3 coding sequence is TGTGCCAGCAGCACCCGGGACAGAATTACATCTGGGGCCAACGTCCTGACTTTC.

V usage is TRBV20-1 and J usage is TRBJ2-2, with TRBD1 matching over 7 bases. Germline V gene data show CDR1 as DFQATT and CDR2 as SNEGSKA (reference sequence). V was pared by 0 bases and J by 6 bases, with 7 bases of the junction left unmatched. The CDR3 contains 15 residues. The DNA for the CDR3 is TGCAGTGCTAGAGATAGAACAGGGGCCGCCGGGGAGCTGTTTTTT. Its translation is CSARDRTGAAGELFF.